What follows are 18 T cell receptor beta chains derived from one specimen sequenced in a study of patients and donors after allogeneic stem cell transplantation. TCRdb re-analysed the RT-PCR reads in MiXCR, keeping a single row per CDR3 protein. The top ten hold roughly 50% of the sample, which has roughly 140,000 distinct CDR3 sequences, over 30% seen once. The sample taken for sequencing was blood, either unsorted or a sorted T cell fraction (not recorded which). Every receptor here comes from a human donor who was either an allogeneic HSCT recipient or a stem cell or donor lymphocyte infusion donor (not recorded which). It is not recorded whose cells these are; they may come from a transplant donor.

This rearrangement joins TRBV4-2 to TRBJ2-7, with TRBD2 identical over 16 bases. The J segment lost 2 bases and the V segment lost 2 bases, leaving 9 bases of the junction unmatched. CDR1 is LGHNA, CDR2 YNFKEQ, per germline. The CDR3 extends over 19 amino acids. This CDR3 reads CASSQPGLAGGVSTYEQYF. The CDR3 nucleotides read TGTGCCAGCAGCCAACCGGGACTAGCGGGGGGGGTCTCCACCTACGAGCAGTACTTC.

This chain connects TRBV29-1 to TRBJ2-4; D not certain. Deletions cut 5 bases from V and 1 base from J, with 15 bases between. The CDR3 consists of 15 residues. Germline lookup yields CDR1 SQVTM and CDR2 ANQGSEA. The CDR3 nucleotides are TGCAGCGTTCTGGACCCCCCTGGGGCCAAAAACATTCAGTACTTC. Protein sequence: CSVLDPPGAKNIQYF.

This clonotype was seen only a few times. The V gene is TRBV12-3 or TRBV12-4, the J gene TRBJ2-1, with D possibly being TRBD1 (6 bases). V was shortened by 5 bases and J by 4 bases, with 15 bases between the two germline ends. This CDR3 has 15 residues. CDR3 in amino acids: CASSLTGMAYNEQFF. The CDR3 DNA follows: TGTGCCAGCAGTCTCACAGGGATGGCATACAATGAGCAGTTCTTC.

The CDR3 protein is CASSSLPDTSNYGYTF. The CDR3 DNA sequence: TGTGCCAGCAGTTCACTTCCGGACACCTCTAACTATGGCTACACCTTC. The chain links TRBV28 to TRBJ1-2; D is perhaps TRBD1 (5 bases). The CDR3 length is 16 residues. CDR1 is MDHEN, CDR2 SYDVKM, per germline. Trimming removed 4 bases at V and 0 bases at J, with 15 bases between.

V is TRBV18 and J is TRBJ1-2; the D is unclear. Trimming cost V 3 bases and J 6 bases, with 17 bases left between them. CDR1 and CDR2 from the germline V gene are KGHSH and LQKENI. The CDR3 loop spans 15 amino acids. The CDR3 here is CASSPTPITANGYTF. The CDR3 DNA follows: TGTGCCAGCTCACCCACCCCCATAACAGCCAATGGCTACACCTTC.

A note on this clonotype: A much larger clone lies one base from this, so it may be a read error. Here the CDR3 DNA reads TGTGCCAGCAGCCACAATAGCAATCAGCCCCAGCATTTT. Encoded protein: CASSHNSNQPQHF. This chain joins TRBV3-1 and TRBJ1-5, with unresolved D. CDR1 and CDR2 (germline): LGHDT, YNNKEL (reference sequence). The V end was cut by 3 bases, the J end by 0 bases, with 3 bases between. The CDR3 is 13 amino acids.

This clonotype is a singleton in its sample. The rearrangement uses TRBV28 and TRBJ1-5; D is uncertain. The CDR3 contains 14 residues. V lost 1 base and J lost 3, with 7 bases in between. Germline V gene lookup returns CDR1 MDHEN and CDR2 SYDVKM. CDR3 amino acids: CASSLSPDNQPQHF. CDR3 nucleotides: TGTGCCAGCAGTTTATCCCCGGACAATCAGCCCCAGCATTTT.

The rearrangement joins TRBV7-9 to TRBJ1-2; D unresolved. From germline, CDR1 is SEHNR and CDR2 FQNEAQ (reference sequence). V lost 5 bases, J lost 4 bases, and 11 bases lay in between. CDR3 length: 13 residues. CDR3 sequence: CASSPADVYGYTF. CDR3 bases: TGTGCCAGCAGCCCCGCGGATGTCTATGGCTACACCTTC.

This chain connects TRBV6-1 to TRBJ1-5; 10 bases agree with TRBD1. The CDR3 contains 15 residues. The V gene's germline CDR1 is MNHNS and CDR2 SASEGT. V dropped 6 bases and J dropped 1; count of bases not matched to a gene: 3. The CDR3 reads CASRGDRGSNQPQHF. CDR3 bases: TGTGCCAGCAGGGGGGACAGGGGCAGCAATCAGCCCCAGCATTTT.

The chain recombines TRBV3-1 with TRBJ2-5; TRBD1 matches 8 bases. Germline CDR1 is LGHDT and CDR2 is YNNKEL (reference sequence). The CDR3 is made up of 15 amino acids. V gave up 5 bases and J gave up 3 bases; unmatched junction bases: 8. The CDR3 here is CASSSRGREKETQYF. The CDR3 DNA reads as TGTGCCAGCAGCTCCAGGGGGCGCGAAAAAGAGACCCAGTACTTC.

A remark on this clonotype: No conserved phenylalanine or tryptophan is present at the end of the CDR3, so a read error is the likely explanation. The chain combines TRBV3-1 with TRBJ1-1; D unclear. Trimming stripped 0 bases from V and 8 bases from J, with 13 bases between. The CDR3 length is 14 residues. The germline V gene has CDR1 LGHDT and CDR2 YNNKEL (reference sequence). CDR3 sequence (DNA): TGTGCCAGCAGCCAAGATCGGGCAGGACTGGAAGCTTTCTTG. This codes for CASSQDRAGLEAFL.

This clonotype came up a few times. V usage is TRBV29-1 and J usage is TRBJ1-5; TRBD1 might be the D (5 bases). V lost 4 bases and J lost 6, with 16 bases in between. CDR3 size: 14 residues. Germline-derived CDR1 and CDR2 are SQVTM and ANQGSEA. The CDR3 DNA reads TGCAGCGTTGCAAGGTTAGGGGCCCGTCAGCCCCAGCATTTT. Translating gives CSVARLGARQPQHF.

This chain connects TRBV28 to TRBJ2-5, with D tentatively TRBD1 (5 bases). This CDR3 is 16 amino acids long. Per the germline V gene, CDR1 is MDHEN and CDR2 is SYDVKM. V was pared by 3 bases and J by 6 bases, with 20 bases between. This chain's CDR3 is CASSLPPGPTGQTQYF. The CDR3, as DNA: TGTGCCAGCAGTTTGCCCCCCGGTCCCACAGGACAGACCCAGTACTTC.

This clonotype was seen more than once but under ten times. The V call is TRBV20-1, the J call TRBJ2-7; 10 bases are a match to TRBD2. The V gene end was trimmed by 6 bases and the J gene end by 0 bases; junction bases not matched to a gene: 5. CDR3 length: 14 amino acids. Germline V gene lookup returns CDR1 DFQATT and CDR2 SNEGSKA (reference sequence). The CDR3 is CSANSGGLSYEQYF. CDR3 DNA: TGCAGTGCCAATAGCGGGGGGCTCTCCTACGAGCAGTACTTC.

This chain uses TRBV28 with TRBJ1-5, with 7 bases that match TRBD1. This CDR3 region has 15 residues. V was pared by 3 bases and J by 6 bases, with 8 bases of the junction left unmatched. Germline loops: CDR1 MDHEN, CDR2 SYDVKM. Here the CDR3 reads CASSFNNRGGQPQHF. The CDR3 bases are TGTGCCAGCAGTTTCAATAACAGGGGAGGTCAGCCCCAGCATTTT. The whole variable domain, remainder taken from reference TRBV28 and TRBJ1-5, is DVKVTQSSRYLVKRTGEKVFLECVQDMDHENMFWYRQDPGLGLRLIYFSYDVKMKEKGDIPEGYSVSREKKERFSLILESASTNQTSMYLCASSFNNRGGQPQHFGDGTRLSIL.

By sample fraction, this clonotype is medium-sized. This chain links TRBV20-1 with TRBJ2-7; 9 bases fit TRBD2. The junction had 6 bases not matched to a gene; V was cut back by 3 bases and J by 3 bases. This CDR3 has 14 amino acids. Germline V gives CDR1 DFQATT, CDR2 SNEGSKA (reference sequence). CDR3: CSASVLAGSYEQYF. The CDR3, as DNA: TGCAGTGCTAGCGTCCTAGCGGGGAGCTACGAGCAGTACTTC.

This clonotype was counted a few times. This rearrangement joins TRBV7-9 to TRBJ1-1, with D possibly being TRBD1 (5 bases). The germline CDR1 and CDR2 sequences are SEHNR and FQNEAQ (reference sequence). Trimming took off 4 bases at V and 7 bases at J, with 10 bases between the two ends. This CDR3 spans 12 amino acids. The CDR3 nucleotides are TGTGCCAGCAGCTATGGGGCGGGTGAAGCTTTCTTT. Protein: CASSYGAGEAFF. Complete variable domain (other parts from reference TRBV7-9 and TRBJ1-1): DTGVSQNPRHKITKRGQNVTFRCDPISEHNRLYWYRQTLGQGPEFLTYFQNEAQLEKSRLLSDRFSAERPKGSFSTLEIQRTEQGDSAMYLCASSYGAGEAFFGQGTRLTVV.

The genes are TRBV6-2 or TRBV6-3 and TRBJ1-2; D gene ambiguous. The CDR3 runs to 13 residues. Trimming took off 5 bases at V and 6 bases at J, with 13 bases between the two ends. Per germline, CDR1 MNHEY and CDR2 SVGEGT. DNA of the CDR3: TGTGCCAGCAGTCCGTCGGTCCTTGATGGCTACACCTTC. Translation gives CASSPSVLDGYTF.